These 23 T cell receptor beta chains came from one sample sequenced in a study of T cell changes during pregnancy in multiple sclerosis. Measured with immunoSEQ multiplex PCR; TCRdb has only the in-frame clones, and not every one. The sample includes around 80,000 clones, about 91% seen only once; the top ten take approximately 2.5%. Sequenced material: peripheral blood, taken before pregnancy. The receptors here all came from a female donor with multiple sclerosis, enrolled in a pregnancy study.

The chain recombines TRBV4-2 with TRBJ1-1, with 7 positions matching TRBD1. Trimming cost V 3 bases and J 0 bases; bases outside gene matches: 4. The CDR3 is 15 amino acids. Looked up from germline, CDR1 is LGHNA and CDR2 is YNFKEQ. The DNA of the CDR3 is TGTGCCAGCAGCCAGAAGACAGGGATGAACACTGAAGCTTTCTTT. Its protein is CASSQKTGMNTEAFF.

V gene TRBV25-1 combines with J gene TRBJ2-5; a possible D gene is TRBD1 (6 bases). The CDR3 loop spans 17 amino acids. CDR1 is MGHDK and CDR2 is SYGVNS in the germline V gene. V was clipped by 3 bases and J by 8 bases, with 25 bases between them. Here the CDR3 reads CASSEMGYRTDKNTQYF. Here the CDR3 DNA reads TGTGCCAGCAGTGAGATGGGATACCGGACAGACAAGAACACCCAGTACTTC.

The chain couples TRBV11-3 to TRBJ2-5; 9 bases map to TRBD1. CDR3 length: 17 residues. The germline CDR1 and CDR2 sequences are SGHNT and YENEEA. Germline trimming cut 1 base from V and 4 bases from J; bases unmatched to any gene: 10. The CDR3 spells CASSLGTGEPEGETQYF. Written as DNA, the CDR3 is TGTGCCAGCAGCTTAGGGACAGGGGAGCCCGAAGGAGAGACCCAGTACTTC.

CDR3 loop: CASSAGQGLWDYTF. Here the CDR3 DNA reads TGTGCCAGCAGTGCGGGACAGGGTCTATGGGACTACACCTTC. The chain has TRBV6-1 and TRBJ1-2, with TRBD1 matching over 9 bases. Germline CDR1 reads MNHNS; CDR2 reads SASEGT. This CDR3 has 14 amino acids. V dropped 4 bases and J dropped 10; count of bases not matched to a gene: 10.

This chain links TRBV7-2 with TRBJ2-3; 12 positions agree with TRBD2. The CDR3 loop spans 15 amino acids. Germline CDR1 and CDR2: SGHTA and FQGNSA. V gave up 2 bases and J gave up 3 bases; unmatched junction bases: 0. For the CDR3, the DNA is TGTGCCAGCAGCTTAACTAGCGGGGGGACAGATACGCAGTATTTT. Its translation: CASSLTSGGTDTQYF. Supplemented by reference TRBV7-2 and TRBJ2-3, the full variable domain reads GAGVSQSPSNKVTEKGKDVELRCDPISGHTALYWYRQSLGQGLEFLIYFQGNSAPDKSGLPSDRFSAERTGGSVSTLTIQRTQQEDSAVYLCASSLTSGGTDTQYFGPGTRLTVL.

The rearrangement links TRBV7-2 to TRBJ1-5, with 7 bases lining up with TRBD1. This CDR3 contains 16 residues. The V gene end was trimmed by 0 bases and the J gene end by 5 bases; junction bases not matched to a gene: 7. Germline V gives CDR1 SGHTA, CDR2 FQGNSA. CDR3 sequence (DNA): TGTGCCAGCAGCTTAGCGATGGACAGGTTCGATCAGCCCCAGCATTTT. Translation gives CASSLAMDRFDQPQHF.

The chain is built from TRBV14 and TRBJ1-5; D ambiguous. CDR1 SGHDN and CDR2 FVKESK come from the germline V gene. This CDR3 contains 13 residues. Trimming cost V 0 bases and J 9 bases, with 9 bases left between them. CDR3 in amino acids: CASSQEARAPQHF. DNA for the CDR3: TGTGCCAGCAGCCAAGAGGCGAGGGCGCCCCAGCATTTT.

J is TRBJ1-1 and V is TRBV7-2; 8 bases line up with TRBD1. This CDR3 is built from 16 residues. Germline V gene sequence: CDR1 SGHTA, CDR2 FQGNSA. V gave up 5 bases and J gave up 7 bases; unmatched junction bases: 15. DNA of the CDR3: TGTGCCAGCAGCACCCGGACAGGGAAGCCAGTTAATGAAGCTTTCTTT. It is translated as CASSTRTGKPVNEAFF.

This chain connects TRBV2 to TRBJ2-5; 9 positions agree with TRBD2. The CDR3 spans 12 residues. Germline CDR1 and CDR2: SNHLY and FYNNEI. The CDR3 sequence is CVSGREQETQYF. The DNA of the CDR3 is TGTGTTAGCGGGAGAGAACAAGAGACCCAGTACTTC. Variable domain in full (rest from reference TRBV2 and TRBJ2-5): EPEVTQTPSHQVTQMGQEVILRCVPISNHLYFYWYRQILGQKVEFLVSFYNNEISEKSEIFDDQFSVERPDGSNFTLKIRSTKLEDSAMYFCVSGREQETQYFGPGTRLLVL.

The chain links TRBV28 to TRBJ2-5, with 12 bases lining up with TRBD2. The J segment lost 5 bases and the V segment lost 4 bases, leaving 5 bases of the junction unmatched. The germline gives CDR1 MDHEN, CDR2 SYDVKM. This CDR3 is built from 15 residues. The CDR3 spells CASSWTSGTFETQYF. The CDR3 nucleotides are TGTGCCAGCAGTTGGACTAGCGGGACTTTTGAGACCCAGTACTTC.

J is TRBJ2-1 and V is TRBV5-1; 8 bases map to TRBD2. The CDR3 has 15 residues. Germline CDR1 SGHRS, CDR2 YFSETQ. Trimming at V came to 0 bases and at J to 7 bases, leaving 6 bases not matched to a gene. The CDR3: CASSLVAGLENEQFF. The CDR3, as DNA: TGCGCCAGCAGCTTGGTAGCGGGATTAGAAAATGAGCAGTTCTTC.

The sample holds a few counts of this clone. The CDR3 here is CASRTDLNTEAFF. The CDR3 DNA sequence: TGCGCCAGCCGGACAGACCTGAACACTGAAGCTTTCTTT. The rearrangement links TRBV4-1 to TRBJ1-1; D might be TRBD1 (6 bases). This CDR3 has 13 residues. The germline gives CDR1 MGHRA, CDR2 YSYEKL. V shed 8 bases and J shed 0 bases, with 10 bases lying between them.

The CDR3 loop is CASSLGALRGTGELFF. The CDR3 bases are TGTGCCAGCAGCTTAGGTGCTTTGCGGGGCACCGGGGAGCTGTTTTTT. This chain uses TRBV11-2 with TRBJ2-2; the D gene is possibly TRBD2 (6 bases). Trimming took 1 base from V and 4 from J, leaving 13 bases between them. The germline gives CDR1 SGHAT, CDR2 FQNNGV. The CDR3 sequence is 16 residues long.

The chain combines TRBV7-3 with TRBJ2-1, with TRBD2 identical over 7 bases. The CDR3 contains 13 residues. V lost 1 base and J lost 9; bases outside the gene matches: 3. Germline CDR1 SGHTA, CDR2 FQGTGA. The CDR3 bases are TGTGCCAGCAGCTTAATTACGGGAGGTGAGCAGTTCTTC. It is translated as CASSLITGGEQFF.

The chain carries TRBV27 and TRBJ1-1; D is unresolved. CDR1 and CDR2 (germline): MNHEY, SMNVEV (reference sequence). The CDR3 sequence is 12 residues long. Trimming shortened V by 4 bases and J by 5 bases, and 8 bases separated the two germline ends. CDR3 nucleotide sequence: TGTGCCAGCAGTTCGGTCCCGACTGAAGCTTTCTTT. Translation gives CASSSVPTEAFF.

The chain links TRBV18 to TRBJ2-2, with a weak D call TRBD1 (6 bases). This CDR3 spans 18 amino acids. Per germline, CDR1 KGHSH and CDR2 LQKENI. Trimming shortened V by 3 bases and J by 0 bases, and 17 bases separated the two germline ends. CDR3 in DNA: TGTGCCAGCTCACCCCTCGCACAGGGTTTTGCGAACACCGGGGAGCTGTTTTTT. Translating it yields CASSPLAQGFANTGELFF.

The gene calls are TRBV5-1 and TRBJ2-1, with D perhaps TRBD2 (7 bases). Germline CDR1 SGHRS, CDR2 YFSETQ. This CDR3 comprises 14 residues. Trimming removed 2 bases at V and 12 bases at J, with 18 bases between. As DNA, the CDR3 is TGCGCCAGCAGCTTACGGGACTCCGGGGGGCGGCAGTTCTTC. This translates into CASSLRDSGGRQFF.

The chain employs TRBV28 and TRBJ1-5, with a tentative D call TRBD1 (6 bases). Germline V gives CDR1 MDHEN, CDR2 SYDVKM. V was pared by 6 bases and J by 3 bases, with 9 bases between. The CDR3 contains 13 residues. The CDR3 DNA reads as TGTGCCAGCAGGGACAGCTACAATCAGCCCCAGCATTTT. Translation: CASRDSYNQPQHF. Drawing the rest from reference TRBV28 and TRBJ1-5, the complete variable domain is DVKVTQSSRYLVKRTGEKVFLECVQDMDHENMFWYRQDPGLGLRLIYFSYDVKMKEKGDIPEGYSVSREKKERFSLILESASTNQTSMYLCASRDSYNQPQHFGDGTRLSIL.

This rearrangement joins TRBV28 to TRBJ2-2; TRBD2 matches 8 bases. The CDR3 extends over 16 amino acids. The V and J ends lost 6 bases and 4 bases, in that order; junction bases with no gene match: 10. Germline V gene data show CDR1 as MDHEN and CDR2 as SYDVKM. In DNA form, the CDR3 reads TGTGCCAGCAGCACCACCATACTAGCGGCCACCGGGGAGCTGTTTTTT. Encoded protein: CASSTTILAATGELFF.

The V call is TRBV5-1, the J call TRBJ2-2; D gene ambiguous. Germline assignment: CDR1 SGHRS and CDR2 YFSETQ. Trimming took 0 bases from V and 1 from J, leaving 7 bases between them. The CDR3 is 15 amino acids. CDR3 loop: CASSLGLLNTGELFF. CDR3 bases: TGCGCCAGCAGCTTGGGACTTCTGAACACCGGGGAGCTGTTTTTT.

This clone came up once. The chain couples TRBV7-2 to TRBJ2-1; TRBD2 is a possible D gene (6 bases). Germline V gives CDR1 SGHTA, CDR2 FQGNSA. The CDR3 consists of 15 residues. Trimming shortened V by 5 bases and J by 9 bases, and 20 bases separated the two germline ends. In nucleotides, the CDR3 is TGTGCCAGCAGCAGGGACGGGGGATCCGGGGGTGAGCAGTTCTTC. Translated: CASSRDGGSGGEQFF.

This chain joins TRBV5-4 and TRBJ2-5; 7 bases match TRBD1. The CDR3 has 14 residues. Trimming cost V 5 bases and J 7 bases; bases outside gene matches: 11. Looked up from germline, CDR1 is SGHNT and CDR2 is YYREEE (reference sequence). The CDR3 spells CASRPDRDLGTQYF. The CDR3 DNA sequence: TGTGCCAGCAGACCTGACAGGGATCTTGGGACCCAGTACTTC.

V is TRBV28 and J is TRBJ2-7, with D perhaps TRBD2 (5 bases). CDR1 and CDR2 (germline): MDHEN, SYDVKM. The CDR3 covers 14 residues. Trimming left V 3 bases short and J 0 bases short, with 9 bases between. The chain's CDR3 is CASSLGGLSYEQYF. Written as DNA, the CDR3 is TGTGCCAGCAGTTTGGGCGGGCTCTCCTACGAGCAGTACTTC.